This TCR beta chain was identified in a study of graft-versus-host responses after intestinal transplantation. Study-wide background: Recipients were all induced with anti-thymocyte globulin, then given tacrolimus and steroids for around three years. General study points: In recipient marrow, GvH clones were found, and some appeared first in ileum or blood. Declines in HvG clones occurring early post-transplant were associated with peak circulating GvH clone levels.

Points on this clone: Its matching antigen is unknown.

Germline CDR1 SGHTA, CDR2 FQGTGA. This CDR3 spans 15 amino acids. The V gene end was trimmed by 3 bases and the J gene end by 2 bases; junction bases not matched to a gene: 4. Measured with immunoSEQ multiplex PCR; TCRdb has only the in-frame clones, and not every one. This sample has roughly 120,000 clones; 85% to 95% occur once, and the top ten carry 1% to 1.5%. V gene TRBV7-3 combines with J gene TRBJ2-1; 7 bases match TRBD2. The sequences come from unstimulated CD8+ T cells sorted from spleen or lymph node cells, collected before transplant. The sequence was obtained from a human donor who was the organ donor for an intestinal transplant. The CDR3 loop reads CASSFGGSPYNEQFF. The CDR3, as DNA: TGTGCCAGCAGCTTTGGCGGGAGTCCCTACAATGAGCAGTTCTTC.